This TCR beta chain was sequenced during a study of blood T cell repertoires in COVID-19. Whole-study context: The origin of the acute and convalescent COVID-19 samples was the United States, Italy and Spain. The cDNA or gDNA used as material had been derived from T cells, B-cell-depleted T cells, or PBMCs.

The CDR3 is 14 residues long. V was shortened by 8 bases and J by 0 bases, with 11 bases between the two germline ends. CDR1 is LGHNT and CDR2 is FRNRAP in the germline V gene. In the source study's methods: Reference gene primer amplification gave estimated nucleated cell counts. Method: immunoSEQ multiplex PCR; TCRdb's copy keeps in-frame clones and lacks some. Clone size and V and J calls were adopted from that table, with D and trimming inferred from the DNA. The profile shows roughly 150,000 clones, approximately 88% of them singletons. Input material: peripheral blood. The rearrangement uses TRBV12-5 and TRBJ1-3; D ambiguous. The source is a woman older than 75 with active or convalescent COVID-19. The CDR3 DNA reads TGTGCTAGTTTGCAGGATCTCTCTGGAAACACCATATATTTT. Translated, it gives CASLQDLSGNTIYF.